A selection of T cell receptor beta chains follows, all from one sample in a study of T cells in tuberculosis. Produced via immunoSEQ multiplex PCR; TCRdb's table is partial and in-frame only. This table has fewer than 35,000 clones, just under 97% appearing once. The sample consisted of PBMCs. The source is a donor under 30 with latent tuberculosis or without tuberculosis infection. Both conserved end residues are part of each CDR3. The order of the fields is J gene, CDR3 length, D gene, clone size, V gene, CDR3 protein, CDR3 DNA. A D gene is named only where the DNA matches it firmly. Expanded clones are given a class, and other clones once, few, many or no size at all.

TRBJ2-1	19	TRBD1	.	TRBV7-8	CASSSNRDRGFSRYNEQFF	TGTGCCAGCAGCTCCAACCGGGACAGGGGGTTCAGTAGGTACAATGAGCAGTTCTTC
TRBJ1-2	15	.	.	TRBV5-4	CASSPRQDWGYGYTF	TGTGCCAGCAGCCCAAGACAGGATTGGGGCTATGGCTACACCTTC
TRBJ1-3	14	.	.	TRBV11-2	CASSLSGSGNTIYF	TGTGCCAGCAGCTTGTCGGGTTCTGGAAACACCATATATTTT
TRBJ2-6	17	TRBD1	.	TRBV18	CASSPPIGTGEANVLTF	TGTGCCAGCTCACCACCGATCGGGACAGGGGAGGCCAACGTCCTGACTTTC
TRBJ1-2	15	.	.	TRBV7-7	CASSLRQNINYGYTF	TGTGCCAGCAGCCTCCGACAGAATATTAACTATGGCTACACCTTC
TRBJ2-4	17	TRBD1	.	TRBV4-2	CASSLTRRTGGQNIQYF	TGTGCCAGCAGCCTAACCAGGAGGACAGGGGGCCAAAACATTCAGTACTTC
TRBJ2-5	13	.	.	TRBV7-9	CASSSGTQETQYF	TGTGCCAGCAGCTCCGGGACTCAAGAGACCCAGTACTTC
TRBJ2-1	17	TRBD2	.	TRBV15	CATSRDRSGMSWNEQFF	TGTGCCACCAGCAGAGATCGGAGCGGGATGTCGTGGAATGAGCAGTTCTTC
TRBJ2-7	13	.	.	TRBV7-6	CASSLDTAYEQYF	TGTGCCAGCAGCTTGGACACGGCCTACGAGCAGTACTTC
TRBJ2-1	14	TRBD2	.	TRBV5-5	CASSLAGVKHEQFF	TGTGCCAGCAGTCTAGCGGGAGTCAAGCATGAGCAGTTCTTC
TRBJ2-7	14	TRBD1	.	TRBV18	CASSPPQGAVEQYF	TGTGCCAGCTCACCACCACAGGGGGCGGTTGAGCAGTACTTC
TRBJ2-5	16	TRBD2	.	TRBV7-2	CASSLRVAGGLETQYF	TGTGCCAGCAGCTTGAGGGTAGCGGGAGGGCTAGAGACCCAGTACTTC
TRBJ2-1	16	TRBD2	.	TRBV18	CASSPKGTSENNEQFF	TGTGCCAGCTCACCAAAGGGGACTAGCGAAAACAATGAGCAGTTCTTC
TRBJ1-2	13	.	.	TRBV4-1	CASSQQGMDGYTF	TGCGCCAGCAGCCAACAGGGGATGGATGGCTACACCTTC
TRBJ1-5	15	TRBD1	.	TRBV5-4	CANPRTGFGNQPQHF	TGTGCCAACCCGAGGACAGGGTTTGGGAATCAGCCCCAGCATTTT
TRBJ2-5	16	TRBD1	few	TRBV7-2	CASRPHGQGVRETQYF	TGTGCCAGCAGACCTCATGGACAGGGTGTAAGGGAGACCCAGTACTTC
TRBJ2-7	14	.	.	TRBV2	CASLLGGQGYEQYF	TGTGCCAGCCTCTTAGGGGGACAAGGTTACGAGCAGTACTTC
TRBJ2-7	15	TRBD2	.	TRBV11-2	CASSLGLAEVYEQYF	TGTGCCAGCAGCTTAGGACTAGCGGAGGTCTACGAGCAGTACTTC
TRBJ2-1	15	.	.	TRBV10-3	CAISVQRNQNNEQFF	TGTGCCATCAGTGTACAGCGGAACCAGAACAATGAGCAGTTCTTC
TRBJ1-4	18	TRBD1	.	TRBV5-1	CASSLGVGQGATNEKLFF	TGCGCCAGCAGCTTGGGGGTCGGACAGGGTGCAACTAATGAAAAACTGTTTTTT
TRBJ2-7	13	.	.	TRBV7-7	CASSPGEGYEQYF	TGTGCTAGCAGCCCGGGAGAGGGCTACGAGCAGTACTTC
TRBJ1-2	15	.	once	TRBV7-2	CASSFITGANYGYTF	TGTGCCAGCAGCTTTATTACTGGGGCAAACTATGGCTACACCTTC
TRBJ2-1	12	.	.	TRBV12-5	CASGPGWDEQFF	TGTGCTAGTGGGCCCGGGTGGGATGAGCAGTTCTTC
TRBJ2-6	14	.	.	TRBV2	CASSQISGANVLTF	TGTGCCAGTAGCCAAATCTCTGGGGCCAACGTCCTGACTTTC
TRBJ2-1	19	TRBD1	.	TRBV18	CASSPRPTGGAVSYNEQFF	TGTGCCAGCTCACCGCGTCCGACAGGGGGGGCGGTCTCCTACAATGAGCAGTTCTTC
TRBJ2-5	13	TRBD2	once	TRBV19	CASSRAGGETQYF	TGTGCCAGTTCCCGGGCGGGGGGAGAGACCCAGTACTTC
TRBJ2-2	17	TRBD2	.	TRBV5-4	CASSPPRLAGNTGELFF	TGTGCCAGCAGCCCCCCGAGACTAGCGGGAAACACCGGGGAGCTGTTTTTT
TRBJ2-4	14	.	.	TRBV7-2	CASSSASGGGIQYF	TGTGCCAGCAGCTCTGCGTCTGGGGGAGGCATTCAGTACTTC
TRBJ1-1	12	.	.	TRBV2	CASSHRDTEAFF	TGTGCCAGCAGTCACCGGGACACTGAAGCTTTCTTT
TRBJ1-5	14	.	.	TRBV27	CASSFGGSNQPQHF	TGTGCCAGCAGTTTCGGCGGTAGCAATCAGCCCCAGCATTTT
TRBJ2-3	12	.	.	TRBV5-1	CASSPQTDTQYF	TGCGCCAGCAGCCCTCAGACAGATACGCAGTATTTT
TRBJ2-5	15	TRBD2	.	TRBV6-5	CASSYIAGGPETQYF	TGTGCCAGCAGTTACATAGCGGGGGGGCCGGAGACCCAGTACTTC
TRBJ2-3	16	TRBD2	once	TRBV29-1	CSVEDQGSGRRDTQYF	TGCAGCGTTGAAGATCAAGGTAGCGGGAGGAGAGATACGCAGTATTTT
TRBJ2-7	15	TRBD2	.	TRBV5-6	CASSLMRSGSYEQYF	TGTGCCAGCAGCTTAATGAGGAGCGGGAGCTACGAGCAGTACTTC
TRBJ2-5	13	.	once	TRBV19	CASSIQGRETQYF	TGTGCCAGTAGTATCCAGGGCAGGGAGACCCAGTACTTC
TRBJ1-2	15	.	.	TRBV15	CATSSIRDSNYGYTF	TGTGCCACCAGCAGCATCAGGGACTCGAACTATGGCTACACCTTC
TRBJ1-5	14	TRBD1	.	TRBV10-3	CAIRQDRGNQPQHF	TGTGCCATCAGGCAGGACAGGGGCAATCAGCCCCAGCATTTT
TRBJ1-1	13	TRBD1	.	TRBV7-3	CASSLGTGNKAFF	TGTGCCAGCAGCTTAGGGACAGGGAATAAGGCTTTCTTT
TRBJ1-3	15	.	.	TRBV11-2	CASSRYGGSGNTIYF	TGTGCCAGCAGCCGCTACGGGGGTTCTGGAAACACCATATATTTT
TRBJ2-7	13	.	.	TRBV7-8	CASSSKGAYEQYF	TGTGCCAGCAGCTCAAAGGGAGCCTACGAGCAGTACTTC
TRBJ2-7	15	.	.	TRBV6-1	CASSDRDGELYEQYF	TGTGCCAGCAGTGACCGCGACGGGGAACTCTACGAGCAGTACTTC
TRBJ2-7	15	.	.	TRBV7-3	CASSPRGGDPYEQYF	TGTGCCAGCAGCCCCCGGGGCGGGGACCCCTACGAGCAGTACTTC
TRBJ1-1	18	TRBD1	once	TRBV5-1	CASSLVPGTGWVNTEAFF	TGCGCCAGCAGCTTGGTACCCGGGACAGGGTGGGTGAACACTGAAGCTTTCTTT
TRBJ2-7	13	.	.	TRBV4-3	CASSQDLESEQYF	TGCGCCAGCAGCCAAGATCTTGAGTCCGAGCAGTACTTC
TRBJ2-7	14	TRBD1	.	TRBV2	CASKGQGVSYEQYF	TGTGCCAGTAAGGGACAGGGGGTATCCTACGAGCAGTACTTC
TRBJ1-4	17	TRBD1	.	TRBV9	CASSVDGRGHTNEKLFF	TGTGCCAGCAGCGTAGACGGCAGGGGGCATACTAATGAAAAACTGTTTTTT